Each of the 3 T cell receptor beta chains below was sequenced from the same sample in a study of blood T cell repertoires in COVID-19. This table comes from immunoSEQ multiplex PCR, and its TCRdb copy is limited to in-frame clones, with some not included. The data hold about 380,000 clones, with around 89% observed a single time. The material sequenced was PBMCs or T cells enriched from blood (not recorded which). These receptors all come from a young woman who had recovered from COVID-19.

The V call is TRBV6-5, the J call TRBJ1-2, with TRBD1 matching over 7 bases. Germline V gene lookup returns CDR1 MNHEY and CDR2 SVGAGI. Germline trimming cut 6 bases from V and 3 bases from J; bases unmatched to any gene: 4. The CDR3 extends over 13 amino acids. CDR3 amino acids: CASSRDRDYGYTF. The CDR3, as DNA: TGTGCCAGCAGCCGAGACAGGGACTATGGCTACACCTTC.

This sequence joins TRBV4-1 and TRBJ1-5; D is unresolved. The V gene's germline CDR1 is MGHRA and CDR2 YSYEKL. V was shortened by 4 bases and J by 1 base, with 14 bases between the two germline ends. The CDR3 covers 16 residues. The CDR3 sequence is CASSRATGLSNQPQHF. In DNA, the CDR3 is TGCGCCAGCAGCCGCGCTACGGGGTTAAGCAATCAGCCCCAGCATTTT.

The CDR3 protein is CASSADRGIYGYTF. The CDR3 DNA is TGCGCCAGCAGCGCGGACAGGGGTATCTATGGCTACACCTTC. The chain has TRBV5-1 and TRBJ1-2, with 9 bases identical to TRBD1. CDR1 is SGHRS and CDR2 is YFSETQ in the germline V gene. J gave up 4 bases and V 4 bases, and 5 bases lay outside the gene matches. The CDR3 is 14 residues long. The full variable domain, rest sourced from reference TRBV5-1 and TRBJ1-2, is KAGVTQTPRYLIKTRGQQVTLSCSPISGHRSVSWYQQTPGQGLQFLFEYFSETQRNKGNFPGRFSGRQFSNSRSEMNVSTLELGDSALYLCASSADRGIYGYTFGSGTRLTVV.